Listed here are 22 T cell receptor beta chains from one sample, sequenced in a study of vaccination and CD4 T cells after COVID-19. No cognate antigen is known for these TCRs. The Oncomine TCR Beta short-read assay sequenced DNA from cultured CD4+ T cells. TCRdb reprocessed the PCR reads with MiXCR, giving one entry per CDR3 protein. The profile shows roughly 20,000 distinct CDR3 sequences, 45% to 60% of them singletons. This sample's treatment: approximately 9-day PBMC culture with coronavirus spike peptide pools or control peptides (ViraFEST assay). The sequencing sample was made of CD4+ T cells from blood, cultured in vitro. These receptors were collected from a human donor who had recovered from COVID-19.

CDR3 coding DNA: TGTGCCAGCAGTATCGGGGGACCTGGAAACACCATATATTTT. Translated, it gives CASSIGGPGNTIYF. The chain carries TRBV6-2 or TRBV6-3 and TRBJ1-3, with D tentatively TRBD1 (5 bases). CDR1 is MNHEY, CDR2 SVGEGT, per germline. The CDR3 contains 14 residues. The V end lost 5 bases, the J end lost 2 bases, and 10 bases lay between the germline ends.

The rearrangement joins TRBV4-2 to TRBJ2-2; 7 nucleotides match TRBD1. After removal of 5 bases from V and 5 bases from J, the junction contained 17 bases not matched to a gene. The germline gives CDR1 LGHNA, CDR2 YNFKEQ. The CDR3 consists of 18 residues. CDR3 sequence: CASSFPKADRPFTGELFF. The CDR3 DNA reads TGTGCCAGCAGCTTTCCCAAGGCGGACAGGCCTTTTACCGGGGAGCTGTTTTTT.

The J gene is TRBJ1-5, the V gene TRBV20-1, with D perhaps matching TRBD1 (5 bases). The CDR3 contains 14 residues. Trimming cost V 0 bases and J 1 base, with 7 bases left between them. Germline CDR1 reads DFQATT; CDR2 reads SNEGSKA (reference sequence). CDR3 bases: TGCAGTGCTAGAGATAGGGGAAGCAATCAGCCCCAGCATTTT. Its translation is CSARDRGSNQPQHF.

The genes are TRBV20-1 and TRBJ2-5; D gene ambiguous. Trimming pared 0 bases from V and 1 base from J, leaving 3 bases between. The CDR3 runs to 12 residues. Looked up from germline, CDR1 is DFQATT and CDR2 is SNEGSKA (reference sequence). Written as DNA, the CDR3 is TGCAGTGCTAGAGAGATCCAAGAGACCCAGTACTTC. It codes for CSAREIQETQYF.

This clonotype turned up a few times. CDR3 nucleotides: TGCAGTGCTGCCCGGGAGGAAGAGACCCAGTACTTC. Translating it yields CSAAREEETQYF. The chain has TRBV20-1 and TRBJ2-5; 7 nucleotides line up with TRBD2. The ends lost 5 bases at V and 3 bases at J; junction bases unmatched: 3. CDR1 and CDR2 from the germline V gene are DFQATT and SNEGSKA (reference sequence). The CDR3 length is 12 residues.

This rearrangement joins TRBV30 to TRBJ2-3, with D perhaps matching TRBD2 (6 bases). V lost 3 bases, J lost 6 bases, and 10 bases lay in between. This CDR3 has 12 residues. Germline V gene lookup returns CDR1 GTSNPN and CDR2 SVGIG (reference sequence). In nucleotides, the CDR3 is TGTGCCTGGAGGGGACTGGGGGATACGCAGTATTTT. This translates into CAWRGLGDTQYF.

The J gene is TRBJ2-1, the V gene TRBV29-1; 10 bases are a match to TRBD2. The V gene end was trimmed by 4 bases and the J gene end by 2 bases; junction bases not matched to a gene: 2. The CDR3 has 14 residues. CDR1 is SQVTM, CDR2 ANQGSEA, per germline. The CDR3 DNA reads TGCAGCGTTGTAGCGGGGGGAGCCTACAATGAGCAGTTCTTC. This codes for CSVVAGGAYNEQFF.

The rearrangement links TRBV4-1 to TRBJ1-5; maybe TRBD1 (6 bases). Germline V gene lookup returns CDR1 MGHRA and CDR2 YSYEKL. CDR3 size: 15 residues. V was trimmed by 1 base and J by 2 bases, leaving 9 bases between them. The CDR3 here is CASSQASGGNQPQHF. Written as DNA, the CDR3 is TGCGCCAGCAGCCAAGCCTCAGGGGGCAATCAGCCCCAGCATTTT.

The chain is built from TRBV19 and TRBJ1-1; D is perhaps TRBD1 (5 bases). In germline, CDR1 is LNHDA, CDR2 SQIVND (reference sequence). The CDR3 is 16 residues long. V gave up 9 bases and J gave up 4 bases, with 24 bases separating them. CDR3 in amino acids: CASKPGWARESTEAFF. CDR3 nucleotides: TGTGCCAGCAAGCCGGGGTGGGCCAGGGAGTCCACTGAAGCTTTCTTT.

This chain links TRBV27 with TRBJ2-5; 8 bases agree with TRBD1. V lost 6 bases to trimming and J lost 2 bases; unmatched junction nucleotides: 8. The CDR3 contains 15 residues. Germline values: CDR1 MNHEY, CDR2 SMNVEV (reference sequence). The CDR3 reads CASRVYGQGQETQYF. The CDR3, as DNA: TGTGCCAGCAGAGTTTACGGACAGGGACAAGAGACCCAGTACTTC.

This clonotype was recorded a few times. The CDR3 loop reads CASSPSQADGYTF. The CDR3 DNA reads TGTGCCAGCAGCCCCAGTCAGGCGGATGGCTACACCTTC. The chain is built from TRBV7-9 and TRBJ1-2; no reliable D call. Germline CDR1 is SEHNR and CDR2 is FQNEAQ (reference sequence). The CDR3 extends over 13 amino acids. V lost 5 bases to trimming and J lost 6 bases, with 13 bases between them.

This clonotype was seen a few times. The chain combines TRBV19 with TRBJ1-3, with D unresolved. The germline gives CDR1 LNHDA, CDR2 SQIVND (reference sequence). The CDR3 has 14 residues. V lost 3 bases, J lost 0 bases, and 6 bases lay in between. The CDR3 bases are TGTGCCAGTAGTATCCAAAGCTCTGGAAACACCATATATTTT. Amino acids: CASSIQSSGNTIYF.

V and J are TRBV12-3 or TRBV12-4 and TRBJ2-5; TRBD1 matches at 7 bases. The junction had 6 bases not matched to a gene; V was cut back by 6 bases and J by 5 bases. The CDR3 is 13 residues long. In nucleotides, the CDR3 is TGTGCCAGCAGCTACAGGGGTCCGGAGACCCAGTACTTC. Translating it yields CASSYRGPETQYF.

The chain uses TRBV30 and TRBJ2-7; D is uncertain. The CDR3 length is 13 residues. Per germline, CDR1 GTSNPN and CDR2 SVGIG (reference sequence). Deletions cut 0 bases from V and 2 bases from J, with 8 bases between. CDR3 residues: CAWSVGRAYEQYF. As DNA, the CDR3 is TGTGCCTGGAGTGTTGGCCGGGCCTACGAGCAGTACTTC.

This clonotype was observed a few times. The V call is TRBV6-1, the J call TRBJ1-5, with D uncertain. The CDR3 covers 13 residues. Germline CDR1 reads MNHNS; CDR2 reads SASEGT. V was pared by 3 bases and J by 6 bases, with 9 bases between. CDR3 coding DNA: TGTGCCAGCAGTGACACCCTCGTTCAGCCCCAGCATTTT. This encodes CASSDTLVQPQHF.

This clonotype has just a few counts. J is TRBJ1-5 and V is TRBV7-6; D gene uncertain. The CDR3 contains 13 residues. The V gene lost 5 bases and the J gene lost 4 bases, with 9 bases spanning the gap. Germline CDR1 is SGHVS and CDR2 is FNYEAQ. CDR3 protein: CASSLSDNQPQHF. For the CDR3, the DNA is TGTGCCAGCAGCCTCAGCGATAATCAGCCCCAGCATTTT.

This clonotype was counted between two and nine times. The chain links TRBV20-1 to TRBJ1-1; TRBD1 is a possible D gene (5 bases). The CDR3 has 13 amino acids. The V end was cut by 7 bases, the J end by 0 bases, with 12 bases between. The germline V gene encodes CDR1 DFQATT and CDR2 SNEGSKA (reference sequence). The chain's CDR3 is CSGRGELNTEAFF. DNA of the CDR3: TGCAGTGGAAGGGGAGAACTGAACACTGAAGCTTTCTTT.

This chain links TRBV7-2 with TRBJ1-5; no definite D call. This CDR3 has 12 residues. In germline, CDR1 is SGHTA, CDR2 FQGNSA. V was trimmed by 3 bases and J by 4 bases, leaving 4 bases between them. The CDR3 DNA reads as TGTGCCAGCAGCTTCCGGAATCAGCCCCAGCATTTT. This encodes CASSFRNQPQHF.

J is TRBJ2-1 and V is TRBV6-2 or TRBV6-3, with D possibly matching TRBD2 (5 bases). The V and J ends lost 7 bases and 4 bases respectively, with 11 bases between them. This CDR3 is built from 13 residues. Germline V gene sequence: CDR1 MNHEY, CDR2 SVGEGT. In DNA, the CDR3 is TGTGCCAGCACCCTCGGGGAGTACAATGAGCAGTTCTTC. Amino acid sequence: CASTLGEYNEQFF.

There are a few counts of this clonotype. V is TRBV20-1 and J is TRBJ2-1; no definite D call. Per germline, CDR1 DFQATT and CDR2 SNEGSKA (reference sequence). V lost 3 bases to trimming and J lost 5 bases, with 17 bases between them. This CDR3 region has 15 residues. CDR3 sequence: CSARGSPQSNNEQFF. The CDR3 bases are TGCAGTGCTAGGGGTAGCCCGCAGAGTAACAATGAGCAGTTCTTC.

The V gene is TRBV4-1, the J gene TRBJ1-1; the D gene is possibly TRBD1 (5 bases). The CDR3 length is 15 residues. With 3 bases removed from V and 3 bases from J, the gap between germline ends came to 14 bases. Germline-derived CDR1 and CDR2 are MGHRA and YSYEKL. CDR3 loop: CASSQPWGGDTEAFF. Here the CDR3 DNA reads TGCGCCAGCAGCCAGCCCTGGGGAGGGGACACTGAAGCTTTCTTT.

This clonotype was observed a single time. The V and J genes are TRBV27 and TRBJ2-7, with 9 nucleotides matching TRBD1. This CDR3 comprises 13 residues. After removal of 10 bases from V and 2 bases from J, the junction contained 6 bases not matched to a gene. Germline loops: CDR1 MNHEY, CDR2 SMNVEV (reference sequence). Here the CDR3 reads CATSRDRAYEQYF. In nucleotides, the CDR3 is TGTGCCACCTCCCGGGACAGGGCCTACGAGCAGTACTTC.